The 19 T cell receptor beta chains below were found in one sample sequenced in a study of T-cell reconstitution after alpha-beta-depleted transplantation in children. It was with unique molecular identifiers that the TCRbeta library was prepared. TCRdb reanalysed the PCR reads using MiXCR and keeps one entry per CDR3 protein. The top ten clones hold 12% to 15% of a sample with fewer than 550,000 distinct CDR3 sequences, around 10% of them seen once. Sequences were derived from PBMCs, mostly from graft donor cells, sampled 180 days after TCRalphabeta/CD19-depleted stem cell transplant. Receptors originate from a female patient between 2 and 15 years old who had a stem cell transplant for aplastic anemia, so the T cells may come from the graft donor.

The chain has TRBV7-2 and TRBJ1-1, with a weak D call TRBD1 (6 bases). The CDR3 is 14 amino acids. V dropped 0 bases and J dropped 6 bases, with 11 bases sitting between them. Germline V CDR1 and CDR2: SGHTA, FQGNSA. For the CDR3, the DNA is TGTGCCAGCAGCTTAGCCGGGCAGGGGTCTGAAGCTTTCTTT. Translating it yields CASSLAGQGSEAFF.

V is TRBV11-1 and J is TRBJ2-1; a possible D gene is TRBD2 (6 bases). The germline gives CDR1 SGHAT, CDR2 FQDESV (reference sequence). V lost 5 bases, J lost 3 bases, and 26 bases lay in between. The CDR3 contains 19 residues. The CDR3 DNA sequence: TGTGCCAGCAGCCGGGTTGGGGTGGAGACTAGAGCGCACTACAATGAGCAGTTCTTC. Its translation: CASSRVGVETRAHYNEQFF.

This chain uses TRBV29-1 with TRBJ2-6, with D possibly TRBD1 on 5 matching bases. Deletions cut 6 bases from V and 2 bases from J, with 14 bases between. Germline lookup yields CDR1 SQVTM and CDR2 ANQGSEA. The CDR3 is 15 residues long. The CDR3 protein is CSVGFQGTGANVLTF. CDR3 coding DNA: TGCAGCGTCGGATTCCAGGGAACTGGGGCCAACGTCCTGACTTTC.

The chain links TRBV11-1 to TRBJ2-2; 8 nucleotides align to TRBD2. The CDR3 runs to 19 residues. In germline, CDR1 is SGHAT, CDR2 FQDESV (reference sequence). J gave up 3 bases and V 0 bases, and 12 bases lay outside the gene matches. The CDR3 reads CASSLAKFWTSLDTGELFF. CDR3 nucleotides: TGTGCCAGCAGCTTAGCCAAGTTTTGGACTAGCTTGGACACCGGGGAGCTGTTTTTT.

A few counts support this clonotype. One end of the junction varies from germline; a read error may be responsible. The CDR3 DNA is TGTGCCAGCAGTAACTCGGACAGGCGACTTTCCTACGAGCAGTACTTC. This gives the protein CASSNSDRRLSYEQYF. The chain links TRBV6-5 to TRBJ2-7, with TRBD1 identical over 7 bases. The CDR3 is 16 amino acids. Germline lookup yields CDR1 MNHEY and CDR2 SVGAGI.

This clonotype was seen a few times. This chain joins TRBV25-1 and TRBJ2-1, with D tentatively TRBD1 (6 bases). Germline-derived CDR1 and CDR2 are MGHDK and SYGVNS. Trimming removed 6 bases from V and 7 bases from J, with 16 bases in between. The CDR3 runs 14 residues. DNA of the CDR3: TGTGCCAGCAGGGGGGTGAGGGGGAGTAATGAGCAGTTCTTC. The encoded protein is CASRGVRGSNEQFF.

The CDR3 is CASSTLPGSGYTEAFF. The CDR3 DNA reads as TGTGCCAGTAGTACCCTTCCAGGGAGCGGGTACACTGAAGCTTTCTTT. The genes are TRBV19 and TRBJ1-1, with a possible D match to TRBD1 (5 bases). This CDR3 is built from 16 residues. The germline V gene encodes CDR1 LNHDA and CDR2 SQIVND (reference sequence). V shed 4 bases and J shed 3 bases, with 18 bases lying between them.

This clonotype was seen only a few times. The J gene is TRBJ2-7, the V gene TRBV6-5; a weak D match, TRBD2 (5 bases). V gave up 2 bases and J gave up 3 bases, with 11 bases separating them. Per the germline V gene, CDR1 is MNHEY and CDR2 is SVGAGI. CDR3 length equals 14 residues. The CDR3 protein is CASSYGLANYEQYF. In DNA form, the CDR3 reads TGTGCCAGCAGTTACGGGCTAGCCAACTACGAGCAGTACTTC.

The table lists this clonotype with a few counts. The V call is TRBV9, the J call TRBJ2-1, with D perhaps matching TRBD2 (7 bases). V lost 0 bases, J lost 6 bases, and 13 bases lay in between. Germline CDR1 and CDR2: SGDLS and YYNGEE. CDR3 length equals 15 residues. The CDR3 nucleotides are TGTGCCAGCAGCGTAGGAGCGGGACAAGTCAATGAGCAGTTCTTC. Amino acid sequence: CASSVGAGQVNEQFF.

This clonotype was seen more than once but under ten times. The chain employs TRBV5-5 and TRBJ2-7, with 7 bases matching TRBD2. Trimming cost V 2 bases and J 0 bases; bases outside gene matches: 5. This CDR3 has 15 residues. Germline V gene lookup returns CDR1 SGHKS and CDR2 YYEKEE (reference sequence). The CDR3: CASSFPGLTSYEQYV. As DNA, the CDR3 is TGTGCCAGCAGCTTCCCGGGACTAACCTCCTACGAGCAGTACGTC.

This clonotype was detected a few times. The chain employs TRBV7-2 and TRBJ2-1, with 7 nucleotides matching TRBD1. CDR3 length equals 15 residues. The V gene end was trimmed by 1 base and the J gene end by 8 bases; junction bases not matched to a gene: 8. The germline V gene has CDR1 SGHTA and CDR2 FQGNSA. As DNA, the CDR3 is TGTGCCAGCAGCTTAGGGGACAGCTTCGGGGATGAGCAGTTCTTC. Amino acid sequence: CASSLGDSFGDEQFF.

This clonotype was detected a few times. This chain uses TRBV7-2 with TRBJ2-1; 11 bases fit TRBD2. CDR3 size: 16 residues. Trimming cost V 3 bases and J 3 bases; bases outside gene matches: 4. Germline V gene lookup returns CDR1 SGHTA and CDR2 FQGNSA. The CDR3 DNA is TGTGCCAGCAGCTTGACTAGCGGGAAAGTCTACAATGAGCAGTTCTTC. Translated, it gives CASSLTSGKVYNEQFF.

This clonotype occurred a few times. The CDR3, as DNA: TGTGCCAGTAAGACCGGGACTAGCGGGAGGACGGAGACCCAGTACTTC. It translates to CASKTGTSGRTETQYF. V usage is TRBV6-1 and J usage is TRBJ2-5, with 15 bases that match TRBD2. The CDR3 contains 16 residues. Unmatched junction bases numbered 10, after V lost 9 bases and J lost 5 bases. CDR1 MNHNS and CDR2 SASEGT come from the germline V gene.

This clonotype has more than one count but fewer than ten. The CDR3, as DNA: TGTGCCAGCAGTTTAAAGCGGGGGAGCTCCTACGAGCAGTACTTC. Its translation is CASSLKRGSSYEQYF. V gene TRBV12-3 or TRBV12-4 combines with J gene TRBJ2-7; 8 bases are shared with TRBD2. Trimming took 2 bases from V and 0 from J; bases not matched to a gene: 3. This CDR3 is 15 amino acids long.

This clonotype was seen at least ten times. J is TRBJ2-1 and V is TRBV20-1; D assignment may be TRBD1 or TRBD2 (5 bases each). The V gene lost 7 bases and the J gene lost 9 bases, with 22 bases spanning the gap. CDR1 and CDR2 (germline): DFQATT, SNEGSKA (reference sequence). This CDR3 is built from 14 residues. CDR3 sequence (DNA): TGCAGTGGAATCCCGGGGCTTGGGAACAGTGAGCAGTTCTTC. Its protein is CSGIPGLGNSEQFF.

V gene TRBV29-1 combines with J gene TRBJ2-1, with D perhaps TRBD2 (6 bases). This CDR3 has 14 amino acids. Germline lookup yields CDR1 SQVTM and CDR2 ANQGSEA. The ends were cut back, 7 bases at V and 3 bases at J, with 16 bases in the middle. The chain's CDR3 is CSAVPRESYNEQFF. The CDR3 nucleotides are TGCAGCGCCGTCCCCCGGGAGAGCTACAATGAGCAGTTCTTC.

The CDR3 DNA is TGCAGTGCTTCACCAAGCGGCGAGCAGTACTTC. Translated: CSASPSGEQYF. V gene TRBV20-1 combines with J gene TRBJ2-7; D is perhaps TRBD2 (5 bases). Germline V lookup: CDR1 DFQATT, CDR2 SNEGSKA (reference sequence). V was trimmed by 5 bases and J by 6 bases, leaving 11 bases between them. CDR3 length: 11 amino acids.

This clonotype appeared a few times. The gene calls are TRBV6-1 and TRBJ2-3, with 9 bases lining up with TRBD2. The CDR3 sequence is 14 residues long. The germline CDR1 and CDR2 sequences are MNHNS and SASEGT. The V segment lost 6 bases and the J segment 6 bases; nucleotides outside the gene matches: 7. CDR3 nucleotides: TGTGCCAGCAGGTGGCGGGAGGGCCTGGATACGCAGTATTTT. Its protein is CASRWREGLDTQYF.

This clonotype appeared a few times. V usage is TRBV7-3 and J usage is TRBJ2-1; TRBD2 aligns across 11 bases. Germline CDR1 SGHTA, CDR2 FQGTGA. Germline trimming cut 1 base from V and 9 bases from J; bases unmatched to any gene: 14. The CDR3 sequence is 18 residues long. In nucleotides, the CDR3 is TGTGCCAGCAGCTTAATGGTGAACGTAGCGGGAGGGCCTATTGAGCAGTTCTTC. Its translation: CASSLMVNVAGGPIEQFF.